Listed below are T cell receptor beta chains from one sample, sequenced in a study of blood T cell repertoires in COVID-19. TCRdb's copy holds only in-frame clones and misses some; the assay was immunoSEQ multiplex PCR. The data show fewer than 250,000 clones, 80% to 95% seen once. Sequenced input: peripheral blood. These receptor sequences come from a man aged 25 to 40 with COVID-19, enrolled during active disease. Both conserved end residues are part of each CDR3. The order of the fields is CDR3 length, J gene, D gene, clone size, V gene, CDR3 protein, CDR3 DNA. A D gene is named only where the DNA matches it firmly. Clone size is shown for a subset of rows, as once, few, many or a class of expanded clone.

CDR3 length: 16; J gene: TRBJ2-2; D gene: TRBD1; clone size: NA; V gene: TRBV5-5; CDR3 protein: CASSGGTGGDTGELFF; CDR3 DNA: TGTGCCAGCAGCGGTGGGACAGGGGGCGACACCGGGGAGCTGTTTTTT
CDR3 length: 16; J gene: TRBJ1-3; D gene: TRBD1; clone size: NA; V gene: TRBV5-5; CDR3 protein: CASSQTGAGSGNTIYF; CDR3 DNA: TGTGCCAGCAGCCAGACAGGGGCAGGGTCTGGAAACACCATATATTTT
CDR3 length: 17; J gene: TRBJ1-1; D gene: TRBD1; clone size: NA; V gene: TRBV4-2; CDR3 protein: CASSQESTGGMNTEAFF; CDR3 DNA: TGTGCCAGCAGCCAAGAAAGTACAGGGGGAATGAACACTGAAGCTTTCTTT
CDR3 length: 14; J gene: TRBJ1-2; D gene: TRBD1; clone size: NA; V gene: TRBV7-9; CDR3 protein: CASSLKGQRYGYTF; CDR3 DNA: TGTGCCAGCAGCTTAAAGGGACAGCGCTATGGCTACACCTTC
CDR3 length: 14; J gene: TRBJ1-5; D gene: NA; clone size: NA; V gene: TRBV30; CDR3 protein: CAWSLRGSNQPQHF; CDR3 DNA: TGTGCCTGGAGTCTCAGGGGTAGCAATCAGCCCCAGCATTTT
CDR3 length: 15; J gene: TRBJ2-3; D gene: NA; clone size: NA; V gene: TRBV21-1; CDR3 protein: CASSKRGRGSDTQYF; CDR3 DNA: TGTGCCAGCAGCAAAAGAGGGAGGGGAAGCGATACGCAGTATTTT
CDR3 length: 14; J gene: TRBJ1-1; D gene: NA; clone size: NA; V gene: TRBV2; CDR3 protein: CASTQQSWNTEAFF; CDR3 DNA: TGTGCCAGCACCCAACAGAGTTGGAACACTGAAGCTTTCTTT
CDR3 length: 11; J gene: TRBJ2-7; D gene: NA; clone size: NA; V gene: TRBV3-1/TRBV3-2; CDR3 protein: CASSLGNEQYF; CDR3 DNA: TGTGCCAGCAGCCTCGGGAACGAGCAGTACTTC
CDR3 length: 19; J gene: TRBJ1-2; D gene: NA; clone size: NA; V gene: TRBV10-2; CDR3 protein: CASRQQSRDSGGGNYGYTF; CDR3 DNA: TGCGCCAGCAGACAACAATCCCGGGACTCAGGAGGAGGTAACTATGGCTACACCTTC
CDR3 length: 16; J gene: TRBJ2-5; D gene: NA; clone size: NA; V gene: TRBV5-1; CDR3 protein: CASSEGGYAFRETQYF; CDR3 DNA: TGCGCCAGCAGCGAAGGGGGTTACGCGTTCAGAGAGACCCAGTACTTC
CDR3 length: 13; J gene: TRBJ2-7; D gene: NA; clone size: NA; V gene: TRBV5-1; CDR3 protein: CASSGTGTYEQYF; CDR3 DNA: TGCGCCAGCAGCGGTACAGGGACGTACGAGCAGTACTTC
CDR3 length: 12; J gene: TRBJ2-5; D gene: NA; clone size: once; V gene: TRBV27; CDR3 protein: CASSLFQETQYF; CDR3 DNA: TGTGCCAGCAGTCTCTTCCAAGAGACCCAGTACTTC
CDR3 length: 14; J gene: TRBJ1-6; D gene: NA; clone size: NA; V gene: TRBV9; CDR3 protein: CASSSRGGSSPLHF; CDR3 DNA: TGTGCCAGCAGCTCCCGGGGAGGGAGCTCACCCCTCCACTTT
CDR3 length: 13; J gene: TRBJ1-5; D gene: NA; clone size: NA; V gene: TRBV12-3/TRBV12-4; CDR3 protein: CASSLLENQPQHF; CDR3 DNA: TGTGCCAGCAGTTTACTAGAGAATCAGCCCCAGCATTTT
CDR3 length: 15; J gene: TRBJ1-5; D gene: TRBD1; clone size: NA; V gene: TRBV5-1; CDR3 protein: CASSLGGTDNQPQHF; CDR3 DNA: TGCGCCAGCAGCTTGGGGGGGACAGATAATCAGCCCCAGCATTTT
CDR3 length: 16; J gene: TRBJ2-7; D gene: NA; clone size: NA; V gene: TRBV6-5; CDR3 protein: CASSYSMWGLPYEQYF; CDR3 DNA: TGTGCCAGCAGTTACTCGATGTGGGGGCTACCTTACGAGCAGTACTTC
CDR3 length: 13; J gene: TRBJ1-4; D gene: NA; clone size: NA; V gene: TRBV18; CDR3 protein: CASSPAAGRGLFF; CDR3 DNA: TGTGCCAGCTCACCTGCTGCGGGACGCGGACTGTTTTTT
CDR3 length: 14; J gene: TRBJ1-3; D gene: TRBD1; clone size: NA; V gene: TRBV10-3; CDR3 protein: CAISRDRDGNTIYF; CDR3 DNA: TGTGCCATCAGCCGAGACAGGGATGGAAACACCATATATTTT
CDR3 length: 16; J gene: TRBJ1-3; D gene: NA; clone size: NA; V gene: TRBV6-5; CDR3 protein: CASSYGRTVSGNTIYF; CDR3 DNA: TGTGCCAGCAGTTACGGGCGGACAGTCTCTGGAAACACCATATATTTT
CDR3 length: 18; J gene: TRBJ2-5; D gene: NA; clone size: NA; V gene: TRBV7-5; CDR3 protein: CVRSFPKTSGVREETQYF; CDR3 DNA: TGTGTCAGAAGCTTCCCCAAGACTAGCGGGGTAAGGGAAGAGACCCAGTACTTC
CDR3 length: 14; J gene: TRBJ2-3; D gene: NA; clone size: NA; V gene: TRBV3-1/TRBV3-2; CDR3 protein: CASSQALARNTQYF; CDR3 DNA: TGTGCCAGCAGCCAAGCATTAGCGAGGAATACGCAGTATTTT
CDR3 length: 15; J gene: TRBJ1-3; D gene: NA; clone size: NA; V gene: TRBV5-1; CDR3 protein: CASSLAGVDGNTIYF; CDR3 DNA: TGCGCCAGCAGCTTGGCAGGGGTTGATGGAAACACCATATATTTT
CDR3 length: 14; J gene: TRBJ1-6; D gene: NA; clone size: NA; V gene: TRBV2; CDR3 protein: CASGIQGRNSPLHF; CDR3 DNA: TGTGCCAGCGGCATACAGGGAAGGAATTCACCCCTCCACTTT
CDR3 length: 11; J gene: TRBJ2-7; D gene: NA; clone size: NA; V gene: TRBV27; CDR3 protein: CASSRGYEQYF; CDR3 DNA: TGTGCCAGCAGCCGGGGCTACGAGCAGTACTTC
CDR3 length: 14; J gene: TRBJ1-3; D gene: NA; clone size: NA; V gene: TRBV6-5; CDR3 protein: CASKVPGSGNTIYF; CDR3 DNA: TGTGCCAGCAAGGTCCCGGGATCTGGAAACACCATATATTTT
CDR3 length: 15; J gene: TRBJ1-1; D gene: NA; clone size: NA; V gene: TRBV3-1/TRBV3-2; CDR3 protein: CASSQVFAGDTEAFF; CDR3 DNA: TGTGCCAGCAGCCAAGTCTTCGCGGGAGACACTGAAGCTTTCTTT
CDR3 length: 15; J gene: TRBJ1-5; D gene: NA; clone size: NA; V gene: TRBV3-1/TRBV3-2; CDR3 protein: CASSQGVGTNQPQHF; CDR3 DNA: TGTGCCAGCAGCCAAGGTGTGGGGACTAATCAGCCCCAGCATTTT